One sample yielded the 18 T cell receptor beta chains listed below, sequenced in a study of response to subunit inactivated influenza vaccine. One entry per CDR3 protein, called by TCRdb with MiXCR from the RT-PCR reads. Here the sample spans around 170,000 distinct CDR3 sequences, about 10% being singletons. The sample consisted of CD8+ T cells sorted from PBMCs, taken less than 25 months after vaccination. The origin of the receptors is a man between 50 and 69 years old who received an inactivated influenza vaccine.

This clonotype has ten or more counts. The chain carries TRBV12-3 or TRBV12-4 and TRBJ2-1; D remains ambiguous. The CDR3 is 12 amino acids. Trimming took 1 base from V and 13 from J, leaving 11 bases between them. CDR3 loop: CASSLGSASQFF. The CDR3 DNA sequence: TGTGCCAGCAGTTTAGGGTCGGCATCACAGTTCTTC.

The rearrangement links TRBV9 to TRBJ2-1; 7 bases line up with TRBD2. This CDR3 has 15 residues. CDR1 is SGDLS, CDR2 YYNGEE, per germline. Unmatched junction bases numbered 6, after V lost 4 bases and J lost 2 bases. CDR3 region: CASSISGNTYNEQFF. The CDR3 coding sequence is TGTGCCAGCAGCATCAGCGGGAACACCTACAATGAGCAGTTCTTC.

This clonotype was counted many times. This chain links TRBV12-3 or TRBV12-4 with TRBJ2-1, with a weak D call TRBD1 (5 bases). Trimming removed 8 bases from V and 6 bases from J, with 14 bases in between. The CDR3 contains 13 residues. The CDR3 region has the DNA TGTGCCAGCGACAGATACGACGGCAATGAGCAGTTCTTC. Its protein is CASDRYDGNEQFF.

V is TRBV20-1 and J is TRBJ1-5; 7 bases align to TRBD1. The length of the CDR3 is 14 residues. From germline, CDR1 is DFQATT and CDR2 SNEGSKA (reference sequence). CDR3 residues: CGGQDIYSNQPQHF. CDR3 bases: TGCGGAGGACAGGACATCTATAGCAATCAGCCCCAGCATTTT.

The CDR3 sequence is CASSEAGYNEQFF. Here the CDR3 DNA reads TGCGCCAGCAGTGAGGCGGGCTACAATGAGCAGTTCTTC. The rearrangement links TRBV10-2 to TRBJ2-1; D is possibly TRBD2 (5 bases). CDR1 and CDR2 (germline): WSHSY, SAAADI. V was cut by 2 bases and J by 3 bases, with 5 bases left in between. This CDR3 region has 13 residues.

This clonotype appeared many times. The chain is built from TRBV5-1 and TRBJ2-1, with TRBD1 as a possible D gene (5 bases). CDR1 SGHRS and CDR2 YFSETQ come from the germline V gene. This CDR3 is built from 16 residues. Between the trimmed V and J ends, which lost 3 bases and 1 base, there was a span of 14 bases. The CDR3 is CASSWATGWSYNEQFF. The CDR3 DNA follows: TGCGCCAGCAGCTGGGCAACAGGATGGTCCTACAATGAGCAGTTCTTC.

This clonotype occurred a few times. The chain carries TRBV20-1 and TRBJ2-5, with D possibly TRBD1 on 6 matching bases. Germline-derived CDR1 and CDR2 are DFQATT and SNEGSKA (reference sequence). This CDR3 comprises 14 residues. The V end was cut by 3 bases, the J end by 2 bases, with 13 bases between. The CDR3 DNA reads TGCAGTGCTAGCAGGACAGACGGACAAGAGACCCAGTACTTC. This encodes CSASRTDGQETQYF.

The chain employs TRBV6-5 and TRBJ1-2; D is ambiguous. The CDR3 runs to 12 residues. With 8 bases removed from V and 7 bases from J, the gap between germline ends came to 14 bases. Germline loops: CDR1 MNHEY, CDR2 SVGAGI. The CDR3 protein is CASLAAGIGYTF. As DNA, the CDR3 is TGTGCCAGCCTAGCGGCGGGGATTGGCTACACCTTC.

There are a few counts of this clonotype. The chain has TRBV28 and TRBJ1-4; D not resolved. The CDR3 consists of 15 residues. Germline assignment: CDR1 MDHEN and CDR2 SYDVKM. The ends were cut back, 7 bases at V and 0 bases at J, with 12 bases in the middle. The CDR3 DNA sequence: TGTGCCAGCACCCTTGAAATCGCAACTAATGAAAAACTGTTTTTT. Translated, it gives CASTLEIATNEKLFF.

This clonotype showed up just a few times. The V and J genes are TRBV5-6 and TRBJ2-1; D may match TRBD1 or TRBD2 (6 bases each). The germline V and J ends were trimmed by 0 bases and 8 bases, with 15 bases remaining between them. There are 15 residues in the CDR3. The germline V gene encodes CDR1 SGHDT and CDR2 YYEEEE. DNA for the CDR3: TGTGCCAGCAGCTTGGCTATCGAGGGGGGATATGAGCAGTTCTTC. Translated, it gives CASSLAIEGGYEQFF.

The chain joins TRBV6-5 to TRBJ2-7; D remains unclear. Per germline, CDR1 MNHEY and CDR2 SVGAGI. This CDR3 has 16 residues. V was clipped by 1 base and J by 0 bases, with 13 bases between them. The CDR3 loop reads CASSYFSGPSSYEQYF. The DNA of the CDR3 is TGTGCCAGCAGTTACTTTTCAGGACCCAGCTCCTACGAGCAGTACTTC.

This clonotype was seen many times. CDR3 in DNA: TGTGCCAGCAGCGCCGAGACAGGGCTCGCCTACGAGCAGTACTTC. Its protein is CASSAETGLAYEQYF. The chain recombines TRBV9 with TRBJ2-7; 7 bases match TRBD1. V lost 3 bases and J lost 2; bases outside the gene matches: 8. Germline V gene data show CDR1 as SGDLS and CDR2 as YYNGEE. The CDR3 spans 15 residues.

The chain combines TRBV4-2 with TRBJ1-2; D is perhaps TRBD1 (5 bases). This CDR3 spans 16 amino acids. The V end lost 2 bases, the J end lost 5 bases, and 18 bases lay between the germline ends. CDR1 and CDR2 (germline): LGHNA, YNFKEQ. The CDR3 DNA reads TGTGCCAGCAGCCAAAGAATTCCGGGGCATTCTTATGGCTACACCTTC. Translation: CASSQRIPGHSYGYTF.

V gene TRBV6-1 combines with J gene TRBJ1-3; D is perhaps TRBD1 (6 bases). V was cut by 6 bases and J by 1 base, with 13 bases left in between. Per the germline V gene, CDR1 is MNHNS and CDR2 is SASEGT. The CDR3 length is 15 residues. CDR3: CASRRGTASGNTIYF. CDR3 nucleotides: TGTGCCAGCAGAAGGGGGACCGCTTCTGGAAACACCATATATTTT.

This clonotype was counted many times. CDR3 protein: CATSLGGRFEKLFF. In nucleotides, the CDR3 is TGTGCCACCAGCTTGGGGGGGCGATTTGAAAAACTGTTTTTT. The rearrangement joins TRBV15 to TRBJ1-4; D may be TRBD1 (6 bases). This CDR3 is 14 amino acids long. Deletions cut 5 bases from V and 7 bases from J, with 14 bases between. Per germline, CDR1 LNHNV and CDR2 YYDKDF (reference sequence).

J is TRBJ2-7 and V is TRBV16; D possibly matches TRBD1 or TRBD2 (5 bases each). The CDR3 sequence is 13 residues long. Germline V lookup: CDR1 KGHSY, CDR2 FQNENV. V lost 5 bases, J lost 6 bases, and 14 bases lay in between. The DNA for the CDR3 is TGTGCCAGCAGCGGGGGAGCTAAGGGCGAGCAGTACTTC. This codes for CASSGGAKGEQYF.

This clonotype was seen only a few times. Written as DNA, the CDR3 is TGTGCCAGCAGTTCCTTAGCGACCCATAACTCCTACAATGAGCAGTTCTTC. Encoded protein: CASSSLATHNSYNEQFF. The genes are TRBV27 and TRBJ2-1; the D gene is possibly TRBD2 (5 bases). CDR3 length equals 17 residues. Trimming cost V 4 bases and J 0 bases, with 16 bases left between them. Germline V gene sequence: CDR1 MNHEY, CDR2 SMNVEV (reference sequence).

The chain recombines TRBV20-1 with TRBJ2-3; D could derive from TRBD1 or TRBD2 (6 bases each). V was trimmed by 4 bases and J by 3 bases, leaving 11 bases between them. This CDR3 is built from 13 residues. CDR1 and CDR2 from the germline V gene are DFQATT and SNEGSKA (reference sequence). The CDR3: CSATGARTDTQYF. As DNA, the CDR3 is TGCAGTGCTACGGGGGCGAGGACAGATACGCAGTATTTT.